This is a list of T cell receptor beta chains from one sample in a study of regulatory T cells in long-lasting Graves disease. TCRdb processed the multiplex PCR reads anew with MiXCR; each CDR3 protein has one entry. The sample carries hundreds of thousands of distinct CDR3 sequences, approximately 16% recorded once. This same sample was also taken into another study, of T cells in Graves' hyperthyroidism and ophthalmopathy.

Sequenced material: peripheral blood mononuclear cells (PBMCs), taken at new diagnosis, from a patient treated with antithyroid drugs. All receptors come from a woman in her twenties or thirties with Graves disease. CDR3s include the opening cysteine and the closing phenylalanine or tryptophan. A D gene is named only where the DNA matches it firmly. Not all rows give a size; the values are once, few, many and, for expanded clones, a class.

>many|TRBV28|.|TRBJ1-2
CASSLDHGYTF
TGTGCCAGCAGTTTGGATCATGGCTACACCTTC
>.|TRBV19|TRBD1|TRBJ1-1
CASRNGQGPREAFF
TGTGCCAGTAGAAACGGACAGGGGCCCAGGGAAGCTTTCTTT
>.|TRBV29-1|TRBD2|TRBJ2-7
CSVPGGAYEQYF
TGCAGCGTTCCGGGGGGGGCGTACGAGCAGTACTTC
>few|TRBV6-6|.|TRBJ2-1
CASSYSSPYNEQFF
TGTGCCAGCAGTTACAGTTCCCCCTACAATGAGCAGTTCTTC
>.|TRBV5-1|.|TRBJ2-2
CASSLVTSKTHEQYFGPGGELFF
.
>many|TRBV12-3/TRBV12-4|.|TRBJ1-5
CASSDSGQPQHF
TGTGCCAGCAGCGACAGTGGTCAGCCCCAGCATTTT
>many|TRBV11-2|TRBD2|TRBJ2-1
CASSPEGLAVHNEQFF
TGTGCCAGCAGCCCGGAGGGACTAGCGGTTCACAATGAGCAGTTCTTC
>.|TRBV27|TRBD2|TRBJ2-5
CASSFSVTSGRGRGETQYF
TGTGCCAGCAGTTTCAGCGTAACTAGCGGGAGGGGAAGGGGAGAGACCCAGTACTTC
>many|TRBV14|.|TRBJ2-5
CASSPGTVGETQYF
TGTGCCAGCAGCCCCGGGACGGTCGGGGAGACCCAGTACTTC
>many|TRBV10-3|TRBD2|TRBJ2-7
CAISQSTGGGPYEQYF
TGTGCCATCTCTCAATCAACGGGAGGGGGTCCCTACGAGCAGTACTTC
>.|TRBV14|.|TRBJ1-4
CASSQGRQNNEKLFF
TGTGCCAGCAGCCAAGGCCGGCAGAACAATGAAAAACTGTTTTTT
>few|TRBV7-9|.|TRBJ2-2
CASSPPWGTGELFF
TGTGCCAGCAGCCCGCCCTGGGGGACCGGGGAGCTGTTTTTT
>few|TRBV7-9|.|TRBJ2-1
CASSPTLGRSSYNEQFF
TGTGCCAGCAGCCCAACCCTTGGACGGAGCTCCTACAATGAGCAGTTCTTC
>many|TRBV10-2|.|TRBJ2-2
CASSERGDTGELFF
TGCGCCAGCAGTGAGCGTGGAGACACCGGGGAGCTGTTTTTT
>few|TRBV7-2|.|TRBJ2-1
CASSLIPTTYNEQFF
TGTGCCAGCAGCTTAATACCGACTACCTACAATGAGCAGTTCTTC
>.|TRBV4-2|TRBD1|TRBJ2-1
CASSQPTGTGKPQFF
TGTGCCAGCAGCCAACCGACTGGGACAGGTAAACCCCAGTTCTTC